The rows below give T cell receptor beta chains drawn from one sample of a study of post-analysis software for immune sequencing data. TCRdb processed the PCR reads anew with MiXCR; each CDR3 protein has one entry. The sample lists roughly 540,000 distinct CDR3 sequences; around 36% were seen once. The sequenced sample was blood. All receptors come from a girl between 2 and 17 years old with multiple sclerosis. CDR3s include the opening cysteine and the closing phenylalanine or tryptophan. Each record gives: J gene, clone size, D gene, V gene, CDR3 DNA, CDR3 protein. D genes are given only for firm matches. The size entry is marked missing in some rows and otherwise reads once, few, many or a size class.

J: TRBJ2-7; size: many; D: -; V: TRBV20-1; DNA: TGCAGTGCTAGAGATGAGTCAAAGGACAGCTCCTACGAGCAGTACTTC; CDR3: CSARDESKDSSYEQYF
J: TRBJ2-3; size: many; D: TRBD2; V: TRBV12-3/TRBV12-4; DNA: TGTGCCACCCGGACTAGCGCAGGTCCAGATACGCAGTATTTT; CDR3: CATRTSAGPDTQYF
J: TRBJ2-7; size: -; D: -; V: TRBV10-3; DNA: TGTGCCATCAGTGGGGCAGATTTCTACGAGCAGTACTTC; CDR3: CAISGADFYEQYF
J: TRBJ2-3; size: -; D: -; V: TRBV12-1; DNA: TGTGCCAGCAGCCCGTACAGTCCTTCTTTCACAGATACGCAGTATTTT; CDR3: CASSPYSPSFTDTQYF
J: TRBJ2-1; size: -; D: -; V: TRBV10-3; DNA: TGTGCCACCAGTGAGTCGACGGGACCAAGCTCCTACAATGAGCAGTTCTTC; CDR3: CATSESTGPSSYNEQFF
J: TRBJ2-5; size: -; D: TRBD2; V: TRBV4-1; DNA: TGCGCCAGCAGCCGGACTAGCGGGGGGGCGGAGACCCAGTACTTC; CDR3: CASSRTSGGAETQYF
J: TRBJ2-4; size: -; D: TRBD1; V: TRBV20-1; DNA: TGCAGTGCTATTGGGGACAGGGGAAACATTCAGTACTTC; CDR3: CSAIGDRGNIQYF
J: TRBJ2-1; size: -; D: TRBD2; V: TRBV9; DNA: TGTGCCAGCAGCGTAGGGAGTGGCGGGGGGGGCGCCTACAATGAGCAGTTCTTC; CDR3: CASSVGSGGGGAYNEQFF
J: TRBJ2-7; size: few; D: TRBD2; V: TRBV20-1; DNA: TGCAGTGCTGGGGGGGACTCCAAGCAACTTGAGCAGTACTTC; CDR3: CSAGGDSKQLEQYF
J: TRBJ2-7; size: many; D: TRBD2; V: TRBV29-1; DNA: TGCAGCGCAGGACTAGCGGGGGCCGCCCGCTACGAGCAGTACTTC; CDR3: CSAGLAGAARYEQYF
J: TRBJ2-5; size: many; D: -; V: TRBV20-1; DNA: TGCAGGGCGGGCAGCAAAGAGACCCAGTACTTC; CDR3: CRAGSKETQYF
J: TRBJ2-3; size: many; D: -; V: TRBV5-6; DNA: TGTGCCAGCAGCTTCGAGCAGACTCTCACGGATACGCAGTATTTT; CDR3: CASSFEQTLTDTQYF
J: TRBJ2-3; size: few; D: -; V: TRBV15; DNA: TGTGCCACCATGGCCGAGCGAAGGGGCACAGATACGCAGTATTTT; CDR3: CATMAERRGTDTQYF
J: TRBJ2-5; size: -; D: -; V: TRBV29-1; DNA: TGCAGCGTTGAAGTTCCACCGAGTGGTAGGGGGACCCAGTACTTC; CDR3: CSVEVPPSGRGTQYF
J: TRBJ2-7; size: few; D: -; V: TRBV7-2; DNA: TGTGCCAGCAGCTTAGTGGAGGGCTACTTGGGGGAGCAGTACTTC; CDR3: CASSLVEGYLGEQYF
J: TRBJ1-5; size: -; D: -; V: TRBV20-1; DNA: TGCAGTGCTAGCCCCCGAGGGGCGGGGCAGCCCCAGCATTTT; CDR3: CSASPRGAGQPQHF
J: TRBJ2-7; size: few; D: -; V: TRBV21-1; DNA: TGTGCCAGCAGCCACAAGAAGGGCCGAGGAGGCGAGCAGTACTTC; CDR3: CASSHKKGRGGEQYF
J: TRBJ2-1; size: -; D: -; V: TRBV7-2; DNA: TGTGCCTATCACCGGGCGGGTGAGCAGTTCTTC; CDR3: CAYHRAGEQFF
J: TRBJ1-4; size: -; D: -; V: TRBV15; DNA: TGTGCCACCAGCAGAGACGCGGGTGAAAAACTGTTTTTT; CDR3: CATSRDAGEKLFF
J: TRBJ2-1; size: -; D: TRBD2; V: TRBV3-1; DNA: TGTGCCAGCAGCCCCGAACATAGCGGGGGAGACAATGAGCAGTTCTTC; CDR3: CASSPEHSGGDNEQFF
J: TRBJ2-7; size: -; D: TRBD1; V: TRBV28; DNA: TGTGCCAGCACCCGGACAGGAGCCTTTACGGAGCAGTACTTC; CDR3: CASTRTGAFTEQYF
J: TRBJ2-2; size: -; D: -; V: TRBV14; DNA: TGTGCCAGCAGCCAATCTGCCCCTTTTATGACAGCGTCGAACACCGGGGAGCTGTTTTTT; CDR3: CASSQSAPFMTASNTGELFF
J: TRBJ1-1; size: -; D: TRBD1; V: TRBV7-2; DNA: TGTGCCAGCAGCACCCGACAGGGGACCCTTGAAGCTTTCTTT; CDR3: CASSTRQGTLEAFF
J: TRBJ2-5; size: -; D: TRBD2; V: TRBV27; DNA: TGTGCCAGCAGTTTACTAGCGGGGGACGTGACCCAGTACTTC; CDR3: CASSLLAGDVTQYF
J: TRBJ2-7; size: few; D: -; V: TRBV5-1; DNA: TGCGCCAGCAGCCCGGAGGACCCCTGGGACGAGCAGTACTTC; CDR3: CASSPEDPWDEQYF
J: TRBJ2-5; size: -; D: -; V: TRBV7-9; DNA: TGTGCCAGCAGCTTCAACGCGGAGACCCAGTACTTC; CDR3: CASSFNAETQYF
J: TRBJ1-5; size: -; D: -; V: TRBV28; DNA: TGTGCCAGCATCCGCATGGGGACGGGCATTCAGCCCCAGCATTTT; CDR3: CASIRMGTGIQPQHF
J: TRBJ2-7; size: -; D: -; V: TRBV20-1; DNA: TGCAGTGCTTCCCAATGGGGGCAGAAGCAGCCGGGGAGGTTATACGAGCAGTACTTC; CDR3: CSASQWGQKQPGRLYEQYF
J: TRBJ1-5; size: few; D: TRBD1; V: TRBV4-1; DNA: TGCGCCAGCACCAGGGACAGGGGGCAGCAGCCCCAGCATTTT; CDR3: CASTRDRGQQPQHF
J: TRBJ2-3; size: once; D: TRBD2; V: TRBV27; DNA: TGTGCCAGCAGTCTGACTAGCGGGGGAGGGTGGGATACGCAGTATTTT; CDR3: CASSLTSGGGWDTQYF
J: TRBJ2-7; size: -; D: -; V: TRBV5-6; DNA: TGTGCCAGCAGTAGGACGGCGGATTACGAGCAGTACTTC; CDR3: CASSRTADYEQYF
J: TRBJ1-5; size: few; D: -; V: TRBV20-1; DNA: TGCAGTGCTAGAACCCAGTTACAGGGAGGGAATCAGCCCCAGCATTTT; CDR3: CSARTQLQGGNQPQHF
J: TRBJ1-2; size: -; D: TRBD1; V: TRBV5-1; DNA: TGCGCCAGCAGCTTCGACAGGGGGCTTGACTATGGCTGCACCTTC; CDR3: CASSFDRGLDYGCTF
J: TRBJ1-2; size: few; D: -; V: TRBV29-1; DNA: TGCAGCGTTGCTACAGGGCGATATGGCTACACCTTC; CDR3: CSVATGRYGYTF
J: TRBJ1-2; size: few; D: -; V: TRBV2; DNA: TGTGCCAGCAGTGAAGCGGCTACAGGGTCAGGAGGCTACACCTTC; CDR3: CASSEAATGSGGYTF
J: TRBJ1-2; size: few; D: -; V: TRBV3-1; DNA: TGTGCCAGCAGCCAAAGGGGAAACTATGGCTACACCTTC; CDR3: CASSQRGNYGYTF
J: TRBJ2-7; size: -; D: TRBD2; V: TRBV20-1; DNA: TGCAGTGCTAGTGGAATAGCGGGGCAATCCTACAATGAGCAGTACTTC; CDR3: CSASGIAGQSYNEQYF
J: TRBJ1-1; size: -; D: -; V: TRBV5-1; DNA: TGCGCCAGCAGCCACTCGGTGAACACTGAAGCTTTCTTT; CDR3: CASSHSVNTEAFF